This TCR beta chain was captured by sequencing in a study of OX40 agonist ivuxolimab in advanced cancers. Across the whole study: Patient treatment consisted of intravenous ivuxolimab administration every 2 weeks at 0.01 to 10 mg/kg. Whole-study results and caveats: Among patients with partial responses at 0.1-3.0 mg/kg, clonal expansion was among the lowest.

Of note for this clone: Antigen specificity is unknown.

TCRdb's copy holds only in-frame clones and misses some; the assay was immunoSEQ multiplex PCR. The sample consists of 70,000 or so clones, around 87% of them appearing once. Source: CD4+ or CD8+ T cells sorted from blood, taken in a trial of the OX40 agonist ivuxolimab. This TCR was recovered from an adult with an advanced solid tumor such as melanoma, head and neck, liver or kidney cancer.

Here the CDR3 reads CASSLERYYGYTF. CDR3 coding DNA: TGCGCCAGCAGCTTGGAGCGTTACTATGGCTACACCTTC. The V and J genes are TRBV5-1 and TRBJ1-2; D uncertain. Looked up from germline, CDR1 is SGHRS and CDR2 is YFSETQ. The CDR3 totals 13 residues. V was cut by 0 bases and J by 3 bases, with 6 bases left in between.